A single sample gave rise to the 12 T cell receptor beta chains below, sequenced in a study of blood T cell repertoires in COVID-19. Method: immunoSEQ multiplex PCR; TCRdb's copy keeps in-frame clones and lacks some. Found here are more than 300,000 clones, over 70% of them singletons; the top ten hold more than 5%. What was sequenced was peripheral blood. The receptors derive from a woman in her 50s with COVID-19, enrolled during active disease.

The J gene is TRBJ2-2, the V gene TRBV24-1; 9 bases align to TRBD1. V lost 3 bases, J lost 4 bases, and 8 bases stayed unmatched. The CDR3 extends over 17 amino acids. Germline V gives CDR1 KGHDR, CDR2 SFDVKD. This chain's CDR3 is CATSDPRDRAGTGELFF. The CDR3 nucleotides read TGTGCCACCAGTGATCCCCGGGACAGGGCTGGCACCGGGGAGCTGTTTTTT.

The rearrangement uses TRBV6-5 and TRBJ1-2, with 9 bases aligning to TRBD1. Germline V gene sequence: CDR1 MNHEY, CDR2 SVGAGI. The CDR3 is made up of 16 amino acids. The J segment lost 5 bases and the V segment lost 2 bases, leaving 9 bases of the junction unmatched. CDR3 DNA: TGTGCCAGCAGTTACCTAACTTCGACAGGGGGGTATGGCTACACCTTC. Its translation is CASSYLTSTGGYGYTF.

The chain couples TRBV2 to TRBJ1-2; no clear D gene. Trimming removed 2 bases from V and 11 bases from J, with 9 bases in between. Looked up from germline, CDR1 is SNHLY and CDR2 is FYNNEI. The CDR3 runs to 11 residues. In DNA, the CDR3 is TGTGCCAGCAGTGAAATACAGAGTTACACCTTC. It yields the protein CASSEIQSYTF.

The chain links TRBV7-9 to TRBJ2-3, with D uncertain. Per germline, CDR1 SEHNR and CDR2 FQNEAQ (reference sequence). The CDR3 length is 13 residues. Trimming cost V 4 bases and J 3 bases, with 8 bases left between them. CDR3 DNA: TGTGCCAGCAGCTGGCAGGCGACAGATACGCAGTATTTT. Its protein product is CASSWQATDTQYF.

The chain uses TRBV7-9 and TRBJ2-1; D is ambiguous. Germline loops: CDR1 SEHNR, CDR2 FQNEAQ (reference sequence). Trimming removed 4 bases from V and 4 bases from J, with 11 bases in between. There are 14 residues in the CDR3. The CDR3 spells CASSSTGGYNEQFF. CDR3 DNA: TGTGCCAGCAGCTCTACTGGCGGATACAATGAGCAGTTCTTC.

The rearrangement joins TRBV19 to TRBJ1-5, with 7 bases fitting TRBD1. J was trimmed by 5 bases and V by 9 bases; bases with no gene match: 4. Germline loops: CDR1 LNHDA, CDR2 SQIVND (reference sequence). CDR3 size: 12 residues. CDR3 DNA sequence: TGTGCCAGCCTGGGACAGTATCAGCCCCAGCATTTT. Translation gives CASLGQYQPQHF.

The J gene is TRBJ2-7, the V gene TRBV5-5; D is possibly TRBD1 (6 bases). Trimming left V 0 bases short and J 3 bases short, with 10 bases between. The V gene's germline CDR1 is SGHKS and CDR2 YYEKEE (reference sequence). The CDR3 is 14 amino acids. CDR3 in amino acids: CASSLDPGDYEQYF. CDR3 DNA sequence: TGTGCCAGCAGCTTGGATCCAGGGGACTACGAGCAGTACTTC.

This sequence joins TRBV5-5 and TRBJ2-2; the match to TRBD2 covers 13 bases. The CDR3 runs to 20 residues. The germline V gene encodes CDR1 SGHKS and CDR2 YYEKEE (reference sequence). V dropped 2 bases and J dropped 7; count of bases not matched to a gene: 17. The CDR3 nucleotides read TGTGCCAGCAGCTTTTTGTCTGGGACTAGCGGGAATCTTGGTGTCGGGGAGCTGTTTTTT. It encodes CASSFLSGTSGNLGVGELFF.

The chain employs TRBV5-1 and TRBJ1-1; D may be TRBD1 (5 bases). V lost 0 bases and J 9 bases, leaving 15 bases between the germline ends. The CDR3 length is 14 residues. Germline assignment: CDR1 SGHRS and CDR2 YFSETQ. This CDR3 reads CASSLDNSGVQAFF. In nucleotides, the CDR3 is TGCGCCAGCAGCTTGGATAATTCGGGGGTGCAAGCTTTCTTT.

This clone was seen just once. The rearrangement links TRBV7-3 to TRBJ2-2; D might be TRBD2 (6 bases). CDR1 is SGHTA, CDR2 FQGTGA, per germline. CDR3 length equals 13 residues. The ends were cut back, 3 bases at V and 5 bases at J, with 7 bases in the middle. CDR3 sequence: CASSLSGTGELFF. For the CDR3, the DNA is TGTGCCAGCAGCTTGAGCGGGACCGGGGAGCTGTTTTTT.

CDR3 in DNA: TGTGCCAGTAGTGTTCTGACAGGGTCTGGGTACGAGCAGTACTTC. It specifies CASSVLTGSGYEQYF. The chain links TRBV19 to TRBJ2-7; TRBD1 agrees at 7 bases. Trimming took 5 bases from V and 4 from J; bases not matched to a gene: 11. Germline V lookup: CDR1 LNHDA, CDR2 SQIVND (reference sequence). This CDR3 region has 15 residues. The full variable domain, completed using reference TRBV19 and TRBJ2-7, is DGGITQSPKYLFRKEGQNVTLSCEQNLNHDAMYWYRQDPGQGLRLIYYSQIVNDFQKGDIAEGYSVSREKKESFPLTVTSAQKNPTAFYLCASSVLTGSGYEQYFGPGTRLTVT.

The table lists this clone with a few counts. The chain uses TRBV11-2 and TRBJ1-2; 8 nucleotides line up with TRBD1. The V segment lost 4 bases and the J segment 4 bases; nucleotides outside the gene matches: 8. Germline CDR1 and CDR2: SGHAT and FQNNGV. This CDR3 is 15 amino acids long. CDR3 loop: CASSSMRQGFYGYTF. The CDR3 coding sequence is TGTGCCAGCAGCTCCATGAGACAGGGGTTCTATGGCTACACCTTC.